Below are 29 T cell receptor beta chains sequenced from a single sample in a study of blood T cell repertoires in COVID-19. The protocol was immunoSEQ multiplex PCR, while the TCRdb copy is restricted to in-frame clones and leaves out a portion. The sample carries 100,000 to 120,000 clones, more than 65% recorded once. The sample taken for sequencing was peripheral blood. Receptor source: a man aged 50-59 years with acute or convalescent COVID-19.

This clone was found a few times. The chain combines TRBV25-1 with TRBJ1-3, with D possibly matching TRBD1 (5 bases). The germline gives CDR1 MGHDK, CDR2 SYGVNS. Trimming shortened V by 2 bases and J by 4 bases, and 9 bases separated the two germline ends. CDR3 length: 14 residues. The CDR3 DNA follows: TGTGCCAGCAGTGAAGCTGGGGCGGGAAACACCATATATTTT. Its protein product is CASSEAGAGNTIYF.

The CDR3 sequence is CASSWDSRTEAFF. For the CDR3, the DNA is TGTGCCAGCAGTTGGGACAGTCGGACTGAAGCTTTCTTT. The chain couples TRBV27 to TRBJ1-1; 7 nucleotides match TRBD1. Germline V gene data show CDR1 as MNHEY and CDR2 as SMNVEV (reference sequence). The ends lost 4 bases at V and 5 bases at J; junction bases unmatched: 4. The CDR3 consists of 13 residues.

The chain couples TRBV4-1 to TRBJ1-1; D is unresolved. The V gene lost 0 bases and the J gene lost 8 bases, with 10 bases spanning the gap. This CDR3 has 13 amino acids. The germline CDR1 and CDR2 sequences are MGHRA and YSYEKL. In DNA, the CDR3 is TGCGCCAGCAGCCAAGAACCCGGTCGGGAAGCTTTCTTT. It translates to CASSQEPGREAFF.

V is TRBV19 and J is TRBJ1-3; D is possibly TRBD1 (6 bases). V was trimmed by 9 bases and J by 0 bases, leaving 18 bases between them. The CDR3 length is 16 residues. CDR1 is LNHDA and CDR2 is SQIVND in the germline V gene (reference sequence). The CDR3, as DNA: TGTGCCAGCACCCGCGGACAGCGATACTCTGGAAACACCATATATTTT. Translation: CASTRGQRYSGNTIYF.

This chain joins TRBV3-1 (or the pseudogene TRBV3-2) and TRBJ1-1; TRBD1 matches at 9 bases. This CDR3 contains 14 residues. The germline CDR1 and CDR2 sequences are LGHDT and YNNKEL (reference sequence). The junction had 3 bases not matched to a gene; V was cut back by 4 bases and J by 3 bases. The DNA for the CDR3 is TGTGCCAGCAGCCCGAACAGGGGGCACACTGAAGCTTTCTTT. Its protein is CASSPNRGHTEAFF.

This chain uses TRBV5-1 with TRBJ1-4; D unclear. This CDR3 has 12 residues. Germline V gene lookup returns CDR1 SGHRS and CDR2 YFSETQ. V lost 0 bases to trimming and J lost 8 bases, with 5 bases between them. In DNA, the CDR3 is TGCGCCAGCAGCTTGGCCGGGGAAAAACTGTTTTTT. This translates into CASSLAGEKLFF.

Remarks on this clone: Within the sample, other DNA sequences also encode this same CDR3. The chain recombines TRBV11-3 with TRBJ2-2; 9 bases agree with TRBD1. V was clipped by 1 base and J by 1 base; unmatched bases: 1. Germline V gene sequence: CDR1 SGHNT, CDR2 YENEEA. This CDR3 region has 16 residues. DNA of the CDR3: TGTGCCAGCAGCTTAGGGGGACAGGGGAACACCGGGGAGCTGTTTTTT. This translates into CASSLGGQGNTGELFF.

The CDR3, as DNA: TGTGCCAGCAGTCCCGGACAAGGGTCCCAGCCCCAGCATTTT. It translates to CASSPGQGSQPQHF. The genes are TRBV27 and TRBJ1-5; possible D gene TRBD1, 5 bases. CDR1 is MNHEY and CDR2 is SMNVEV in the germline V gene (reference sequence). V was cut by 5 bases and J by 7 bases, with 15 bases left in between. The CDR3 is made up of 14 amino acids.

In DNA, the CDR3 is TGTGCCAGCAGTGAATCTGGGACAGGGAACTACAATGAGCAGTTCTTC. It translates to CASSESGTGNYNEQFF. The genes are TRBV25-1 and TRBJ2-1; 9 bases are a match to TRBD1. The CDR3 has 16 residues. V lost 1 base and J lost 3; bases outside the gene matches: 4. CDR1 and CDR2 from the germline V gene are MGHDK and SYGVNS.

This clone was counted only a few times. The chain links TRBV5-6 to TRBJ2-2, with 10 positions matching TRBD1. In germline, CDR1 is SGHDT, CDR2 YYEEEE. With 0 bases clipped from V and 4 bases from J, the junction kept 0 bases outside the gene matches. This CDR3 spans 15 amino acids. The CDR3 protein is CASSLGTGGTGELFF. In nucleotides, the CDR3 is TGTGCCAGCAGCTTGGGGACAGGGGGCACCGGGGAGCTGTTTTTT.

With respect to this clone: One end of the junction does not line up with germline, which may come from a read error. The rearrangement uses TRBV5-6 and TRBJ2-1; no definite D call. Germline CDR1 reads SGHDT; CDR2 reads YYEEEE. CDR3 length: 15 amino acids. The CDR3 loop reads CASSLVADTYNEQFF. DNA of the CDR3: TGTGCCAGCAGTTTGGTGGCTGATACATACAATGAGCAGTTCTTC.

Here the CDR3 DNA reads TGTGCCAGCAGCTTAGTCGCCAGAAGCACAGATACGCAGTATTTT. This translates into CASSLVARSTDTQYF. The chain recombines TRBV11-1 with TRBJ2-3, with D hard to call. Per germline, CDR1 SGHAT and CDR2 FQDESV (reference sequence). Between the trimmed V and J ends, which lost 1 base and 0 bases, there was a span of 8 bases. This CDR3 has 15 residues.

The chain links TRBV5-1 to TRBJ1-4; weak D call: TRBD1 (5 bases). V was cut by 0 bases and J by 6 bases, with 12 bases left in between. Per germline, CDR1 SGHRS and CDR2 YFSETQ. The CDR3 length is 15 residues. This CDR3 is CASSLALGRDEKLFF. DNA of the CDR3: TGCGCCAGCAGCTTGGCCTTGGGCAGGGATGAAAAACTGTTTTTT.

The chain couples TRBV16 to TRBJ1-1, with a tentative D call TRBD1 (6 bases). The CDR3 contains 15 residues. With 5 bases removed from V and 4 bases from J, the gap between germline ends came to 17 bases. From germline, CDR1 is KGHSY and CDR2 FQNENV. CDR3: CASSFSPDRITEAFF. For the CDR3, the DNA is TGTGCCAGCAGCTTTAGCCCTGACAGGATCACTGAAGCTTTCTTT. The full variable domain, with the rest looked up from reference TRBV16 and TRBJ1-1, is GEEVAQTPKHLVRGEGQKAKLYCAPIKGHSYVFWYQQVLKNEFKFLISFQNENVFDETGMPKERFSAKCLPNSPCSLEIQATKLEDSAVYFCASSFSPDRITEAFFGQGTRLTVV.

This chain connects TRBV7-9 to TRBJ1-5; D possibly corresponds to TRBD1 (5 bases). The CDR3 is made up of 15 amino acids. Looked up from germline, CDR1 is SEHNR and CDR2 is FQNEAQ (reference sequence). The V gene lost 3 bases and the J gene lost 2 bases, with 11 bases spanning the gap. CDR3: CASSFQGAGNQPQHF. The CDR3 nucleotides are TGTGCCAGCAGCTTCCAGGGCGCTGGCAATCAGCCCCAGCATTTT.

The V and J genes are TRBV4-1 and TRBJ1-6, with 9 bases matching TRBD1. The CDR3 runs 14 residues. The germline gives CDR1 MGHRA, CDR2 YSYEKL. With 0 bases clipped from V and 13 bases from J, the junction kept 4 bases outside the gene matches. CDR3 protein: CASSQEGQGTPLHF. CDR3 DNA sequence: TGCGCCAGCAGCCAAGAAGGACAGGGGACGCCCCTCCACTTT.

In DNA form, the CDR3 reads TGTGCCAGCAGCCCCTTCGGACAGGGCGGAGGGGGAGAGCAGTTCTTC. Amino acids: CASSPFGQGGGGEQFF. V gene TRBV7-3 combines with J gene TRBJ2-1; TRBD1 aligns across 8 bases. The ends lost 5 bases at V and 10 bases at J; junction bases unmatched: 16. The CDR3 totals 16 residues. Germline-derived CDR1 and CDR2 are SGHTA and FQGTGA.

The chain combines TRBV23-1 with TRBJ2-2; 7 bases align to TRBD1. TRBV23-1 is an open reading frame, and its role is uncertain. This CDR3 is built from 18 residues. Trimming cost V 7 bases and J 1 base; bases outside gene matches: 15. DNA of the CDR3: TGCGCCAGCAATCTCCCCCCTATTTGGGACAGGAACACCGGGGAGCTGTTTTTT. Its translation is CASNLPPIWDRNTGELFF.

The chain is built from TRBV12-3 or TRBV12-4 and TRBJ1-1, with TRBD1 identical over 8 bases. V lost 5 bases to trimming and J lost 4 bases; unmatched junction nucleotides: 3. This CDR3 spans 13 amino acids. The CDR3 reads CASSNDRGTEAFF. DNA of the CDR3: TGTGCCAGCAGTAATGACAGGGGCACTGAAGCTTTCTTT.

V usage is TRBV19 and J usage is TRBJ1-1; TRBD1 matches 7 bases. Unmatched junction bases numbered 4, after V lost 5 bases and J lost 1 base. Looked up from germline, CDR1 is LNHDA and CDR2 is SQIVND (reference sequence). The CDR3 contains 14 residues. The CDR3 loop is CASSEGGRNTEAFF. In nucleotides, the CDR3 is TGTGCCAGTAGTGAAGGGGGCCGGAACACTGAAGCTTTCTTT.

CDR3 DNA sequence: TGTGCCAGTAGCAAGACAGCTTACACCGGGGAGCTGTTTTTT. Translation: CASSKTAYTGELFF. The genes are TRBV19 and TRBJ2-2; possibly TRBD1 for D (5 bases). The V gene's germline CDR1 is LNHDA and CDR2 SQIVND (reference sequence). Trimming shortened V by 6 bases and J by 3 bases, and 11 bases separated the two germline ends. This CDR3 has 14 residues.

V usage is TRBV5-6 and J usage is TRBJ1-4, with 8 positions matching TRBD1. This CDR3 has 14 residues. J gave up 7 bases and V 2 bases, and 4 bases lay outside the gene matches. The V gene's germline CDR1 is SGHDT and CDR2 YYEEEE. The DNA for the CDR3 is TGTGCCAGCAGCTTACCAGGGGGCGGTGAAAAACTGTTTTTT. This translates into CASSLPGGGEKLFF.

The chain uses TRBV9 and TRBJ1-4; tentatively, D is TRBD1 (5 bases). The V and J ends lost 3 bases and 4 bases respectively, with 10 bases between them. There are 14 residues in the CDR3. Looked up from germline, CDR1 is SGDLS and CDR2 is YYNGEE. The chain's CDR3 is CASSGSGVNEKLFF. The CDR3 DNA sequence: TGTGCCAGCAGCGGGTCGGGGGTTAATGAAAAACTGTTTTTT.

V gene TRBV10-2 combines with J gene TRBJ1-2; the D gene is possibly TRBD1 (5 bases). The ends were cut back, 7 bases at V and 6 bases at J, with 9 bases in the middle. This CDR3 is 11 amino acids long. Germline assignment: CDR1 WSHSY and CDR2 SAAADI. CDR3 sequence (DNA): TGCGCCAGCACGAAAGGGGATGGCTACACCTTC. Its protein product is CASTKGDGYTF.

The CDR3 is CASSFGGKNSPLHF. The DNA for the CDR3 is TGTGCCAGCAGCTTCGGAGGGAAGAACTCACCCCTCCACTTT. The V call is TRBV7-6, the J call TRBJ1-6; D unclear. CDR1 and CDR2 (germline): SGHVS, FNYEAQ. The length of the CDR3 is 14 residues. The V gene lost 3 bases and the J gene lost 10 bases, with 13 bases spanning the gap.

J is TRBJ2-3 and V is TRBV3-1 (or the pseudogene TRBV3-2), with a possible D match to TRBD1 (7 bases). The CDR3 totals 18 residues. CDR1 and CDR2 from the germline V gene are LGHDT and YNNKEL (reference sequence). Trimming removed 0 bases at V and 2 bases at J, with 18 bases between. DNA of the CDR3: TGTGCCAGCAGCCAAGAAGGGGGCCGGGACTCCACCACAGATACGCAGTATTTT. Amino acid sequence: CASSQEGGRDSTTDTQYF.

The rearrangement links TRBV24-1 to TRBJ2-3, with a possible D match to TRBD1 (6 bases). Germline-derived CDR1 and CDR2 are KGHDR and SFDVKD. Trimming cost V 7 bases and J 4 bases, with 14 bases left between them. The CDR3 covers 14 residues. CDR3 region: CATSPTGFADTQYF. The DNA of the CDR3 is TGTGCCACCAGCCCCACAGGGTTTGCAGATACGCAGTATTTT.

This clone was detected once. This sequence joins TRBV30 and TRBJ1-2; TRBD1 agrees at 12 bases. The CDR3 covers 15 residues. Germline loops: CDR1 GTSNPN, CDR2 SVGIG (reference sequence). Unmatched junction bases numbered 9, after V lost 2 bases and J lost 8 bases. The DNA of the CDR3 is TGTGCCTGGAGTAGGGACAGGGGGCCTCTGGGCGGCTACACCTTC. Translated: CAWSRDRGPLGGYTF.

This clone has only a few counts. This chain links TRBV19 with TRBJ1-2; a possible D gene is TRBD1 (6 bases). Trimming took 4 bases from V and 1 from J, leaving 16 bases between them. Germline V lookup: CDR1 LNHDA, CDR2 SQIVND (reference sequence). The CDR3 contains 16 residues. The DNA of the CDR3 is TGTGCCAGTAGTAACGCCGCGGGCAGGGGTAACTATGGCTACACCTTC. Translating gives CASSNAAGRGNYGYTF.